This entry describes one T cell receptor (beta chain). This record comes from a study of blood T cell repertoires in COVID-19. The wider study: T cells, B-cell-depleted T cells, or PBMCs provided the cDNA or gDNA that served as material.

The germline V gene has CDR1 MNHEY and CDR2 SVGEGT. The length of the CDR3 is 16 residues. Unmatched junction bases numbered 8, after V lost 5 bases and J lost 8 bases. Here immunoSEQ multiplex PCR was the method, and the copy in TCRdb shows in-frame clones only, minus some. The data show approximately 66,000 clones, 80% to 90% seen once. Sequences were obtained from peripheral blood. The receptor's source is a human donor with active COVID-19. The donor label of this sample is uncertain. The chain links TRBV6-2 or TRBV6-3 to TRBJ2-1, with TRBD2 identical over 14 bases. CDR3 residues: CASSTRLAGGNDEQFF. The CDR3 bases are TGTGCCAGCAGTACCCGACTAGCGGGGGGGAACGATGAGCAGTTCTTC.